This is a list of T cell receptor beta chains from one sample in a study of blood T cell repertoires in COVID-19. Clones were sequenced by immunoSEQ multiplex PCR, and TCRdb holds only the in-frame ones, with some missing. Of tens of thousands of clones in the sample, approximately 80% are singletons; the top ten hold approximately 40%. Material for sequencing was peripheral blood. The source is an elderly man with acute or convalescent COVID-19. The CDR3 runs from the conserved cysteine through the conserved F or W. A D gene is named only where the DNA matches it firmly. Expanded clones get a size class; other rows say once, few or many, or leave the size out.

v_gene	j_gene	abundance	d_gene	CDR3aa	CDR3nt
TRBV5-5	TRBJ2-7	-	TRBD1	CASSLNQGQGSYEQYF	TGTGCCAGCAGCCTGAACCAGGGACAGGGGAGCTACGAGCAGTACTTC
TRBV2	TRBJ2-7	-	-	CASRGSSYEQYF	TGTGCCAGCAGAGGGAGCTCCTACGAGCAGTACTTC
TRBV11-2	TRBJ2-7	-	-	CASSLVLGRGYEQYF	TGTGCCAGCAGCTTAGTTCTCGGCAGGGGCTACGAGCAGTACTTC
TRBV4-1	TRBJ1-5	-	-	CASSQVGGDQPQHF	TGCGCCAGCAGCCAAGTCGGGGGAGATCAGCCCCAGCATTTT
TRBV5-1	TRBJ2-3	-	-	CASSLGGGADTQYF	TGCGCCAGCAGCTTGGGAGGGGGGGCGGATACGCAGTATTTT
TRBV19	TRBJ2-3	few	-	CASTYGQMSTDTQYF	TGTGCCAGTACGTATGGGCAGATGAGCACAGATACGCAGTATTTT
TRBV16	TRBJ1-2	few	-	CASSQFAGGGYTF	TGTGCCAGCAGCCAATTTGCGGGGGGAGGCTACACCTTC
TRBV28	TRBJ1-2	-	TRBD1	CALRTGGNGYTF	TGTGCCCTCCGGACAGGGGGCAATGGCTACACCTTC
TRBV28	TRBJ1-2	-	-	CASSLGGLYGYTF	TGTGCCAGCAGTTTGGGGGGTCTCTATGGCTACACCTTC
TRBV11-2	TRBJ2-5	-	TRBD2	CASSLGSLAGGMQETQYF	TGTGCCAGCAGCTTAGGGTCTCTAGCGGGGGGGATGCAAGAGACCCAGTACTTC
TRBV6-2/TRBV6-3	TRBJ1-2	-	-	CASSLLRARDGYTF	TGTGCCAGCAGTCTACTCAGGGCCCGAGATGGCTACACCTTC
TRBV28	TRBJ2-7	-	TRBD2	CASSVGLHYEQYF	TGTGCCAGCAGCGTGGGACTACACTACGAGCAGTACTTC
TRBV6-6	TRBJ1-2	-	TRBD1	CASRANNRGLGYGYTF	TGTGCCAGCAGGGCGAATAACAGGGGCCTCGGGTATGGCTACACCTTC
TRBV11-2	TRBJ2-3	-	TRBD1	CASSLGRGQGASGTQYF	TGTGCCAGCAGCTTAGGGAGGGGACAGGGGGCGTCGGGTACGCAGTATTTT
TRBV28	TRBJ2-7	-	-	CASSPTVHYEQYF	TGTGCCAGCAGCCCGACAGTGCACTACGAGCAGTACTTC
TRBV7-9	TRBJ2-1	once	TRBD2	CASSSVLPSSGFYNEQFF	TGTGCCAGCAGCTCCGTCCTTCCCTCTAGCGGGTTCTACAATGAGCAGTTCTTC
TRBV5-4	TRBJ1-4	-	TRBD1	CASSNGGQGAGVREKLFF	TGTGCCAGCAGCAACGGGGGACAGGGGGCTGGCGTTCGGGAAAAACTGTTTTTT